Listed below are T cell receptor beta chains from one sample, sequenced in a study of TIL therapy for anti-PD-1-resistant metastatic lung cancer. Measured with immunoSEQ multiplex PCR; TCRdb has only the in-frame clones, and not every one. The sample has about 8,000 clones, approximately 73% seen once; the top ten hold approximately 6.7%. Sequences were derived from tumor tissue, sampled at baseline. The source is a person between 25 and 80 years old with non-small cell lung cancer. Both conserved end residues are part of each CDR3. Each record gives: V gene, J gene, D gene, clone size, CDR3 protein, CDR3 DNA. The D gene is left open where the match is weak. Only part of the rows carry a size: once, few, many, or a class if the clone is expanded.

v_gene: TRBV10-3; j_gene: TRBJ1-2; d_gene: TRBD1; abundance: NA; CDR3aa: CAIRESDRDGGYTF; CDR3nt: TGTGCCATCAGGGAATCGGACAGGGACGGGGGCTACACCTTC
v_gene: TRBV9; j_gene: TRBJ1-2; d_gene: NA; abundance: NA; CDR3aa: CASSGITGTAGYGYTF; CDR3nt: TGTGCCAGCAGCGGAATAACCGGGACCGCCGGCTATGGCTACACCTTC
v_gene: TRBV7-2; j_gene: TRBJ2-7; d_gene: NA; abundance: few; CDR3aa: CASSLGVLAEQYF; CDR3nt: TGTGCCAGCAGCTTGGGGGTGCTAGCCGAGCAGTACTTC
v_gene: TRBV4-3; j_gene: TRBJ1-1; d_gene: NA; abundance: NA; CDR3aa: CASSQPDSRTEAFF; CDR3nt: TGCGCCAGCAGCCAACCGGACAGTCGGACTGAAGCTTTCTTT
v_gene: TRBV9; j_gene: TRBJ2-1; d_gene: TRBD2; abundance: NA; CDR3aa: CASSVSGSVAHEQFF; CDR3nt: TGTGCCAGCAGCGTCAGCGGGAGCGTTGCCCATGAGCAGTTCTTC
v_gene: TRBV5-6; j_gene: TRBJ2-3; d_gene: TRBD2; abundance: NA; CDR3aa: CASSLTTAAGGHTDTQYF; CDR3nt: TGTGCCAGCAGCTTGACAACGGCGGCGGGGGGTCACACAGATACGCAGTATTTT
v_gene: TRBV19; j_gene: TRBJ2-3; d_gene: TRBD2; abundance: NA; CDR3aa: CASSPTQTSGSTDTQYF; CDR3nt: TGTGCCAGTAGCCCCACGCAGACTAGCGGGTCCACAGATACGCAGTATTTT
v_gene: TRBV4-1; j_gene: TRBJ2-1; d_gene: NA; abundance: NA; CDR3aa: CASSQAWQQFDNEQFF; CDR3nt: TGCGCCAGCAGCCAAGCCTGGCAGCAATTTGACAATGAGCAGTTCTTC
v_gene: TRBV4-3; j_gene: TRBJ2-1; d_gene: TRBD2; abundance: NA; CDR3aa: CASSYGTSGSLNEQFF; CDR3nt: TGCGCCAGCAGCTACGGGACTAGCGGGAGTCTCAATGAGCAGTTCTTC
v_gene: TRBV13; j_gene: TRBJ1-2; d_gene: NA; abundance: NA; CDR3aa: CASSLGRNYGYTF; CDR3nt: TGTGCCAGCAGCTTAGGACGGAACTATGGCTACACCTTC
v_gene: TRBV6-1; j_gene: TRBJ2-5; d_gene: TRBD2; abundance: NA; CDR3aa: CASSEASGGAQTQYF; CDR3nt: TGTGCCAGCAGTGAAGCTAGCGGGGGGGCGCAGACCCAGTACTTC
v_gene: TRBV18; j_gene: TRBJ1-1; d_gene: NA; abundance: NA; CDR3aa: CASSPSLNTEAFF; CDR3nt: TGTGCCAGCTCACCCTCGTTGAACACTGAAGCTTTCTTT
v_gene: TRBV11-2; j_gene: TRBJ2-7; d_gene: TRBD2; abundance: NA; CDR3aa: CASSLAGVGEQYF; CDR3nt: TGTGCCAGCAGTCTAGCGGGAGTTGGCGAGCAGTACTTC
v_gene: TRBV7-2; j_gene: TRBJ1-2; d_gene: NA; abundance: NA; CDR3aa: CASSLFSQYGYTF; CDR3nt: TGTGCCAGCAGCTTATTCTCTCAATATGGCTACACCTTC
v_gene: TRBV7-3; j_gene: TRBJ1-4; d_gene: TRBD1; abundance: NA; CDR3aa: CASSLEGRGQANEKLFF; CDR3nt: TGTGCCAGCAGCTTAGAGGGCAGGGGGCAAGCTAATGAAAAACTGTTTTTT
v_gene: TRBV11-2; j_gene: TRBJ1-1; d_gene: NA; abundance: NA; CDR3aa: CASSFQVGARNTEAFF; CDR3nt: TGTGCCAGCAGCTTTCAGGTTGGGGCCAGGAACACTGAAGCTTTCTTT
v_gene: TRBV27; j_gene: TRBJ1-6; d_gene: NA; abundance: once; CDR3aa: CASTGGSYNSPLHF; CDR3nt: TGTGCCAGCACCGGTGGATCCTATAATTCACCCCTCCACTTT
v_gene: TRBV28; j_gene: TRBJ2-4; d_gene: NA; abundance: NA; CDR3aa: CASSFYGTDLAKNIQYF; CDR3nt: TGTGCCAGCAGTTTTTATGGGACGGATCTAGCCAAAAACATTCAGTACTTC
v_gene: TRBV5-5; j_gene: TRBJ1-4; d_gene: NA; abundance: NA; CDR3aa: CASSLALGGLGEKLFF; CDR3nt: TGTGCCAGCAGCTTGGCATTGGGGGGGCTCGGTGAAAAACTGTTTTTT
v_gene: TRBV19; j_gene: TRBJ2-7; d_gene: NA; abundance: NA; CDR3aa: CASSLQVSYEQYF; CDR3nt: TGTGCCAGTAGTTTGCAGGTCTCCTACGAGCAGTACTTC
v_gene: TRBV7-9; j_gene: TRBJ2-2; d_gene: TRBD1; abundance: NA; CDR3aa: CASSGRDSEVNTGELFF; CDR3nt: TGTGCCAGCAGCGGACGGGACAGCGAAGTGAACACCGGGGAGCTGTTTTTT
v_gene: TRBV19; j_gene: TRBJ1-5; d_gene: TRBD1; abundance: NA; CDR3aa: CASSMATGTYQPQHF; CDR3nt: TGTGCCAGTAGTATGGCGACAGGGACCTATCAGCCCCAGCATTTT
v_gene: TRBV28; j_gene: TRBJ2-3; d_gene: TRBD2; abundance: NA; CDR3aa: CASRLAGVTDTQYF; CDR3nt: TGTGCCAGCAGACTAGCGGGAGTGACAGATACGCAGTATTTT
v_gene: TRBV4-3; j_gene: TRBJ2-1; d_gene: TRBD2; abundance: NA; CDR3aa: CASSQDRLAVYNEQFF; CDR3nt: TGCGCCAGCAGCCAAGATCGGCTAGCGGTCTACAATGAGCAGTTCTTC
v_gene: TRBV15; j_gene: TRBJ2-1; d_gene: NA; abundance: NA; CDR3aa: CATSRDRFQGMEFF; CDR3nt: TGTGCCACCAGCAGAGATCGATTTCAGGGGATGGAGTTCTTC
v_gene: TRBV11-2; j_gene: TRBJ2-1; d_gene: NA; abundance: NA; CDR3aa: CASSLGASDQNEQFF; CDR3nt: TGTGCCAGCAGCTTAGGGGCTAGCGATCAGAATGAGCAGTTCTTC
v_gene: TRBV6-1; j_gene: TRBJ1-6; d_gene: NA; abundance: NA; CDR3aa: CASSGDLRSSYNSPLHF; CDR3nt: TGTGCCAGCAGTGGGGACCTGAGGAGCTCCTATAATTCACCCCTCCACTTT